The 10 T cell receptor beta chains given below trace back to one sample, sequenced in a study of memory CD4+ T cells and cytomegalovirus serostatus. TCRdb keeps only in-frame clones here, not all; method: immunoSEQ multiplex PCR. Of 50,000 or so clones listed, about 80% were seen once; the top ten hold under 1.5%. The sort gate was single viable CD3+CD4+CD8-CD45RO+ cells for memory CD4+ T cells. Sequencing used memory CD4+ T cells from blood. These receptors were obtained from an adult in good health and CMV-seropositive.

In its sample, this clone was seen once. The CDR3 is CASGFFQVGNTIYF. The CDR3 DNA is TGTGCTAGTGGTTTCTTCCAAGTTGGAAACACCATATATTTT. The gene calls are TRBV12-5 and TRBJ1-3; D gene uncertain. This CDR3 region has 14 residues. Germline V gene lookup returns CDR1 LGHNT and CDR2 FRNRAP. V lost 3 bases and J lost 3, with 9 bases in between.

V is TRBV5-1 and J is TRBJ1-2; 7 nucleotides align to TRBD1. V lost 0 bases and J lost 7; bases outside the gene matches: 6. CDR1 and CDR2 (germline): SGHRS, YFSETQ. This CDR3 comprises 14 residues. CDR3 in DNA: TGCGCCAGCAGCTTGGCCACAGGGGTGGTTGGCTACACCTTC. Translating it yields CASSLATGVVGYTF.

This clone was seen only once. The V and J genes are TRBV9 and TRBJ2-2, with 7 bases aligning to TRBD2. This CDR3 contains 14 residues. The germline CDR1 and CDR2 sequences are SGDLS and YYNGEE. Trimming cost V 0 bases and J 13 bases; bases outside gene matches: 9. The CDR3: CASSVAGGMAGLFF. The CDR3 DNA follows: TGTGCCAGCAGCGTAGCGGGGGGAATGGCGGGGCTGTTTTTT.

This chain links TRBV19 with TRBJ1-6; D ambiguous. The V end lost 5 bases, the J end lost 5 bases, and 4 bases lay between the germline ends. CDR1 is LNHDA, CDR2 SQIVND, per germline (reference sequence). The CDR3 loop spans 12 amino acids. CDR3 loop: CASSGNNSPLHF. CDR3 DNA: TGTGCCAGTAGTGGAAATAATTCACCCCTCCACTTT.

The CDR3 bases are TGTGCTAGTGGTTTGGAGAGACTAGCGGGAGGTCGGACGCAGTATTTT. Amino acids: CASGLERLAGGRTQYF. The chain links TRBV12-5 to TRBJ2-3, with 13 bases that match TRBD2. After removal of 1 base from V and 9 bases from J, the junction contained 7 bases not matched to a gene. CDR1 LGHNT and CDR2 FRNRAP come from the germline V gene. The CDR3 sequence is 16 residues long. The full variable domain, rest sourced from reference TRBV12-5 and TRBJ2-3, is DARVTQTPRHKVTEMGQEVTMRCQPILGHNTVFWYRQTMMQGLELLAYFRNRAPLDDSGMPKDRFSAEMPDATLATLKIQPSEPRDSAVYFCASGLERLAGGRTQYFGPGTRLTVL.

CDR3 loop: CASSKGQSNSYEQYF. As DNA, the CDR3 is TGTGCCAGCAGCAAGGGACAGAGCAACTCCTACGAGCAGTACTTC. V gene TRBV5-4 combines with J gene TRBJ2-7, with TRBD1 matching over 7 bases. CDR1 is SGHNT and CDR2 is YYREEE in the germline V gene (reference sequence). Unmatched junction bases numbered 7, after V lost 4 bases and J lost 0 bases. CDR3 length: 15 residues. The whole variable domain, remainder taken from reference TRBV5-4 and TRBJ2-7, is ETGVTQSPTHLIKTRGQQVTLRCSSQSGHNTVSWYQQALGQGPQFIFQYYREEENGRGNFPPRFSGLQFPNYSSELNVNALELDDSALYLCASSKGQSNSYEQYFGPGTRLTVT.

This clone was recorded only once. J is TRBJ1-5 and V is TRBV30, with D possibly TRBD1 on 5 matching bases. The CDR3 runs 14 residues. Germline assignment: CDR1 GTSNPN and CDR2 SVGIG (reference sequence). Trimming shortened V by 3 bases and J by 2 bases, and 11 bases separated the two germline ends. CDR3 bases: TGTGCCTGGAGGGATGGGGCAGGCAATCAGCCCCAGCATTTT. Protein: CAWRDGAGNQPQHF.

This clone was detected only a few times. This rearrangement joins TRBV2 to TRBJ1-2; D is uncertain. Trimming shortened V by 6 bases and J by 5 bases, and 7 bases separated the two germline ends. Germline V gene lookup returns CDR1 SNHLY and CDR2 FYNNEI. CDR3 length: 11 amino acids. The CDR3 here is CASSPKYGYTF. The CDR3, as DNA: TGTGCCAGCAGCCCGAAATATGGCTACACCTTC.

Sample share makes this clone medium-sized. The V and J genes are TRBV5-5 and TRBJ1-2; no clear D gene. Germline assignment: CDR1 SGHKS and CDR2 YYEKEE (reference sequence). V dropped 6 bases and J dropped 2 bases, with 11 bases sitting between them. The CDR3 loop spans 13 amino acids. This chain's CDR3 is CASTPDGNYGYTF. In nucleotides, the CDR3 is TGTGCCAGCACCCCGGACGGGAACTATGGCTACACCTTC.

The chain carries TRBV18 and TRBJ2-7; 8 bases are shared with TRBD1. The germline V gene has CDR1 KGHSH and CDR2 LQKENI. The CDR3 consists of 15 residues. V shed 0 bases, J shed 2 bases, and the junction held 3 bases outside the gene matches. This CDR3 reads CASSPPTTGAYEQYF. The CDR3, as DNA: TGTGCCAGCTCACCACCGACGACAGGGGCCTACGAGCAGTACTTC.